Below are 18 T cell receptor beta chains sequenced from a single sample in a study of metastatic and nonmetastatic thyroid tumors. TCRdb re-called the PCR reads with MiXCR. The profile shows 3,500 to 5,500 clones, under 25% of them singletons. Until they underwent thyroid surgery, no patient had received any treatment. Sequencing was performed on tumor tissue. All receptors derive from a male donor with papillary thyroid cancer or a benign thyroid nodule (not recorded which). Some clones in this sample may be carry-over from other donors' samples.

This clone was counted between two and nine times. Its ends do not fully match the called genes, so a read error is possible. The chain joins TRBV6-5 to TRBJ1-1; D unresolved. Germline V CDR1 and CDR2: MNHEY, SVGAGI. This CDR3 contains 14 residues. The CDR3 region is CASSLTWVSTESFF. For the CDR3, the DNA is TGTGCCAGCAGCTTAACGTGGGTGAGCACTGAATCTTTCTTT.

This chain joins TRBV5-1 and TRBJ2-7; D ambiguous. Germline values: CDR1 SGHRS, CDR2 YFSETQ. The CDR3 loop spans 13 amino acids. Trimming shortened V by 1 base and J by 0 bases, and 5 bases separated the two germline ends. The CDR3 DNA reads TGCGCCAGCAGCTTGCACCCCTCCTACGAGCAGTACTTC. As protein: CASSLHPSYEQYF.

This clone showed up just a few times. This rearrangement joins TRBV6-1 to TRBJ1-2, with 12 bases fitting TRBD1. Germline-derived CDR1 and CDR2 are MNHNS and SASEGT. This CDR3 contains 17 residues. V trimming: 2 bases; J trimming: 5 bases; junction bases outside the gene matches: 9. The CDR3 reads CASSESAGDRGLYGYTF. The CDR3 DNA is TGTGCCAGCAGTGAATCGGCGGGGGACAGGGGGCTATATGGCTACACCTTC.

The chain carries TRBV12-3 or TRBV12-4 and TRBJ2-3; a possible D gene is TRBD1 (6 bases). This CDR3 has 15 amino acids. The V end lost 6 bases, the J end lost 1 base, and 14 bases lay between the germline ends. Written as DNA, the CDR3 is TGTGCCAGCAGCCCTGGACAGCGTCGCACAGATACGCAGTATTTT. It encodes CASSPGQRRTDTQYF.

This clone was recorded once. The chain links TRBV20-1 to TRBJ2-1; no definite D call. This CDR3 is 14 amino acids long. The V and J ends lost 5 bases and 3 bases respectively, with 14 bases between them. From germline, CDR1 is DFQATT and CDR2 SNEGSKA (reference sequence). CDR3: CSAELTERYNEQFF. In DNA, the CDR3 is TGCAGTGCTGAACTGACCGAACGCTACAATGAGCAGTTCTTC.

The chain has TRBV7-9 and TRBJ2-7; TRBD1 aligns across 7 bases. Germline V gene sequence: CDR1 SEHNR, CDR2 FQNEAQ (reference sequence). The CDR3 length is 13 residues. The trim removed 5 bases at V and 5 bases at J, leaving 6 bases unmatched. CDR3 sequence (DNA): TGTGCCAGCAGCCCCAGGGGGTTTCACGAGCAGTACTTC. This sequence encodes CASSPRGFHEQYF.

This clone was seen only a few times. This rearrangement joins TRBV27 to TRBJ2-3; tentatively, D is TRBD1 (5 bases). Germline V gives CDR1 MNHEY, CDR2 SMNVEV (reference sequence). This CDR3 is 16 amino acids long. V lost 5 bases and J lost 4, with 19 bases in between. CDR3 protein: CASSPKTELGPDTQYF. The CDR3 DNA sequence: TGTGCCAGCAGTCCAAAGACAGAGTTAGGACCAGATACGCAGTATTTT.

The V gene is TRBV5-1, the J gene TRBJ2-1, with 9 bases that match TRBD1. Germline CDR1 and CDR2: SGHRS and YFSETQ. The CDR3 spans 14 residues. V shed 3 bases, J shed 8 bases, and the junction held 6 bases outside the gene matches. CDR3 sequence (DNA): TGCGCCAGCAGCTCCGGGACAGGGTCGGATGAGCAGTTCTTC. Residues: CASSSGTGSDEQFF.

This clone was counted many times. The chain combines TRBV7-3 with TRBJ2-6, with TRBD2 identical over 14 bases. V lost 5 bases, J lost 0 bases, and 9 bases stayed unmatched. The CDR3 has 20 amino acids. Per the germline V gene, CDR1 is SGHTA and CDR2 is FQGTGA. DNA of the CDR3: TGTGCCAGCAGCCCTACGGGACTAGCGGGAGAATACTCTGGGGCCAACGTCCTGACTTTC. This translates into CASSPTGLAGEYSGANVLTF.

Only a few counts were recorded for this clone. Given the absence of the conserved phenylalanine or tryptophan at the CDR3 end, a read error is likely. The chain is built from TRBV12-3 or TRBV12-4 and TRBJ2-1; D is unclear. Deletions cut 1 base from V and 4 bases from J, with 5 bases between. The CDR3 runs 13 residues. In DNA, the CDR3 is TGTGCCAGCAGTTTAGTAAGTTACAATGAGCAGTTCTTA. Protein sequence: CASSLVSYNEQFL.

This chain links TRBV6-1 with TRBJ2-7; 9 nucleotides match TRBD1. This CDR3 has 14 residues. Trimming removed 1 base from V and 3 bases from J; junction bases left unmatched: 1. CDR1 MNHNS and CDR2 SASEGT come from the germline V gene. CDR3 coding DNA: TGTGCCAGCAGTGAAGGGACAGGGGTCTACGAGCAGTACTTC. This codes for CASSEGTGVYEQYF.

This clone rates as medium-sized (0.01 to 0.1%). The CDR3 spells CASSHGQSKGNTIYF. For the CDR3, the DNA is TGTGCCAGCAGCCACGGTCAGTCCAAAGGAAACACCATATATTTT. The chain combines TRBV7-9 with TRBJ1-3; no clear D. This CDR3 is built from 15 residues. CDR1 is SEHNR, CDR2 FQNEAQ, per germline (reference sequence). The V end was cut by 5 bases, the J end by 4 bases, with 15 bases between. The variable domain in full, completed from reference TRBV7-9 and TRBJ1-3, reads DTGVSQNPRHKITKRGQNVTFRCDPISEHNRLYWYRQTLGQGPEFLTYFQNEAQLEKSRLLSDRFSAERPKGSFSTLEIQRTEQGDSAMYLCASSHGQSKGNTIYFGEGSWLTVV.

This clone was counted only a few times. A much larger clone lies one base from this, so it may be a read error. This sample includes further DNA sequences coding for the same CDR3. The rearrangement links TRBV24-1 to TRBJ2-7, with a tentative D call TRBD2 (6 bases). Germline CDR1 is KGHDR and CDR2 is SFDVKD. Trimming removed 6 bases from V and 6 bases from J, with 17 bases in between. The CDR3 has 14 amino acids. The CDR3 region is CATSSGTGDSEQYF. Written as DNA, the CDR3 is TGTGCCACCAGTTCCGGGACGGGGGATAGCGAGCAGTACTTC.

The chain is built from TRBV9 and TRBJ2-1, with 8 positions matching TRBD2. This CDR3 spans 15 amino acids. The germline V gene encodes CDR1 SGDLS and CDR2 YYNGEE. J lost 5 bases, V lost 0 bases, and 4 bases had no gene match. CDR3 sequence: CASSVETSGNNEQFF. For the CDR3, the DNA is TGTGCCAGCAGCGTAGAAACTAGCGGCAACAATGAGCAGTTCTTC.

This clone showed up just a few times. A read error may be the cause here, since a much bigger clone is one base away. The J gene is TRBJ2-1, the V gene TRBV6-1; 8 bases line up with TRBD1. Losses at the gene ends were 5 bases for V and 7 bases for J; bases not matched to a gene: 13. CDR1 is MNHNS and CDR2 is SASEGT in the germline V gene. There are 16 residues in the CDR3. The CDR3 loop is CASSQPDRGWVNEQFF. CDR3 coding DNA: TGTGCCAGCAGTCAACCCGACAGGGGTTGGGTGAATGAGCAGTTCTTC.

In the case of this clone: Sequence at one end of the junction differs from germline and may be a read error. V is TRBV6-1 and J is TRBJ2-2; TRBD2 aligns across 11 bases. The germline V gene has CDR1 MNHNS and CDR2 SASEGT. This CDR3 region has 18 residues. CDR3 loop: CASSENLAGGANTGELFF. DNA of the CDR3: TGTGCCAGCAGTGAAAACCTAGCGGGAGGCGCGAACACCGGTGAGCTGTTTTTT.

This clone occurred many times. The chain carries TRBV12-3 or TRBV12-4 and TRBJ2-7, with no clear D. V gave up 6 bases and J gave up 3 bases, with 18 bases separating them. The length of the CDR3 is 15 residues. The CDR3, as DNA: TGTGCCAGCAGCGTTGCGGTCGGGCCTTTCTACGAGCAGTACTTC. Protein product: CASSVAVGPFYEQYF.

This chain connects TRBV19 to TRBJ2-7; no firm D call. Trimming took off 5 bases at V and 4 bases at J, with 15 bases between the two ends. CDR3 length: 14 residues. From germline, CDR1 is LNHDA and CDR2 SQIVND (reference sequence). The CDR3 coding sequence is TGTGCCAGTAGTTGGGGAATTTCGAGTTACGAGCAGTACTTC. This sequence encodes CASSWGISSYEQYF.